This entry lists 14 T cell receptor beta chains sequenced from one sample in a study of blood T cell repertoires in COVID-19. Measured with immunoSEQ multiplex PCR; TCRdb has only the in-frame clones, and not every one. Among roughly 150,000 clones listed, around 82% were seen once. What was sequenced was peripheral blood. The receptors originated from a human donor with acute or convalescent COVID-19. The donor label of this sample is uncertain.

The gene calls are TRBV5-1 and TRBJ2-2; TRBD2 is a possible D gene (6 bases). The CDR3 length is 16 residues. Germline assignment: CDR1 SGHRS and CDR2 YFSETQ. The V and J ends lost 4 bases and 2 bases respectively, with 15 bases between them. This CDR3 is CASSLGFGTNTGELFF. The CDR3 region has the DNA TGCGCCAGCAGCCTCGGTTTTGGGACTAACACCGGGGAGCTGTTTTTT.

V usage is TRBV21-1 and J usage is TRBJ1-1; TRBD1 is taken as the D call from the table, unchecked against the DNA. TRBV21-1 is given as a pseudogene. This CDR3 region has 15 residues. The CDR3 DNA reads as TGTGCCAGCAGATTAGGGGGCCAGGGGAACACTGAAGCTTTCTTT. Its protein product is CASRLGGQGNTEAFF.

The V and J genes are TRBV7-2 and TRBJ2-2; D may be TRBD2 (6 bases). Trimming removed 5 bases from V and 4 bases from J, with 11 bases in between. Germline CDR1 SGHTA, CDR2 FQGNSA. This CDR3 has 14 amino acids. This chain's CDR3 is CASSQGLRTGELFF. DNA for the CDR3: TGTGCCAGCAGCCAGGGACTCCGCACCGGGGAGCTGTTTTTT. Variable domain in full (rest from reference TRBV7-2 and TRBJ2-2): GAGVSQSPSNKVTEKGKDVELRCDPISGHTALYWYRQSLGQGLEFLIYFQGNSAPDKSGLPSDRFSAERTGGSVSTLTIQRTQQEDSAVYLCASSQGLRTGELFFGEGSRLTVL.

This chain uses TRBV11-3 with TRBJ2-1, with 7 positions matching TRBD2. The CDR3 length is 13 residues. Trimming removed 3 bases from V and 10 bases from J; junction bases left unmatched: 6. The germline V gene has CDR1 SGHNT and CDR2 YENEEA. The CDR3 DNA reads as TGTGCCAGCAGCTTGCCCCAAGCGGGGGAGCAGTTCTTC. Amino acids: CASSLPQAGEQFF.

The genes are TRBV7-2 and TRBJ1-1; tentative D call: TRBD1 (5 bases). The CDR3 sequence is 13 residues long. Germline V gene lookup returns CDR1 SGHTA and CDR2 FQGNSA. V lost 5 bases to trimming and J lost 2 bases, with 9 bases between them. The CDR3 spells CASSPWTNTEAFF. CDR3 nucleotide sequence: TGTGCCAGCAGCCCTTGGACAAACACTGAAGCTTTCTTT.

The chain is built from TRBV20-1 and TRBJ1-1; D not resolved. Trimming stripped 7 bases from V and 1 base from J, with 7 bases between. Per the germline V gene, CDR1 is DFQATT and CDR2 is SNEGSKA (reference sequence). The CDR3 is made up of 11 amino acids. CDR3 region: CSGSSNTEAFF. CDR3 sequence (DNA): TGCAGTGGGAGTTCGAACACTGAAGCTTTCTTT.

The genes are TRBV18 and TRBJ2-7, with D perhaps TRBD1 (5 bases). Germline assignment: CDR1 KGHSH and CDR2 LQKENI. The V end was cut by 3 bases, the J end by 4 bases, with 10 bases between. This CDR3 has 13 amino acids. For the CDR3, the DNA is TGTGCCAGCTCACCCATCCAGGGATACGAGCAGTACTTC. Amino acids: CASSPIQGYEQYF.

This chain uses TRBV29-1 with TRBJ1-1; 8 positions match TRBD1. CDR1 and CDR2 from the germline V gene are SQVTM and ANQGSEA. The CDR3 covers 15 residues. J gave up 1 base and V 6 bases, and 10 bases lay outside the gene matches. The chain's CDR3 is CSVDSGQGANTEAFF. CDR3 DNA sequence: TGCAGCGTCGACTCTGGACAGGGTGCGAACACTGAAGCTTTCTTT.

This clone showed up just a few times. The chain links TRBV23-1 to TRBJ2-7; 9 nucleotides line up with TRBD2. TRBV23-1 qualifies as an ORF whose function is uncertain. The CDR3 spans 15 residues. The J segment lost 2 bases and the V segment lost 7 bases, leaving 9 bases of the junction unmatched. CDR3 amino acids: CASNERGDAAYEQYF. The CDR3 nucleotides read TGCGCCAGCAACGAGCGGGGGGACGCCGCCTACGAGCAGTACTTC.

This chain uses TRBV30 with TRBJ1-2; weak D call: TRBD1 (5 bases). The CDR3 totals 14 residues. CDR1 is GTSNPN and CDR2 is SVGIG in the germline V gene (reference sequence). Trimming stripped 0 bases from V and 5 bases from J, with 13 bases between. The CDR3 bases are TGTGCCTGGAGTGTACAAGGGGCAGTGTATGGCTACACCTTC. Its translation: CAWSVQGAVYGYTF. The full variable domain, completed using reference TRBV30 and TRBJ1-2, is SQTIHQWPATLVQPVGSPLSLECTVEGTSNPNLYWYRQAAGRGLQLLFYSVGIGQISSEVPQNLSASRPQDRQFILSSKKLLLSDSGFYLCAWSVQGAVYGYTFGSGTRLTVV.

Here the CDR3 DNA reads TGTGCCTGGAGCTGGGGCAGAAACTATGGCTACACCTTC. Protein: CAWSWGRNYGYTF. The genes are TRBV30 and TRBJ1-2; the D gene is possibly TRBD1 (5 bases). Germline V gene sequence: CDR1 GTSNPN, CDR2 SVGIG (reference sequence). Trimming removed 3 bases at V and 2 bases at J, with 10 bases between. This CDR3 has 13 residues.

The chain carries TRBV3-1 (or the pseudogene TRBV3-2) and TRBJ1-2, with D tentatively TRBD1 (5 bases). The CDR3 is 14 amino acids. Germline values: CDR1 LGHDT, CDR2 YNNKEL (reference sequence). Trimming left V 4 bases short and J 6 bases short, with 15 bases between. In nucleotides, the CDR3 is TGTGCCAGCAGCCCCGTCCAGGGTGGGGATGGCTACACCTTC. Translated, it gives CASSPVQGGDGYTF.

The chain employs TRBV29-1 and TRBJ2-7, with 8 bases lining up with TRBD1. This CDR3 is 18 amino acids long. Germline V CDR1 and CDR2: SQVTM, ANQGSEA. The V segment lost 6 bases and the J segment 1 base; nucleotides outside the gene matches: 20. The CDR3 sequence is CSVHNRDRRLSGSYEQYF. DNA for the CDR3: TGCAGCGTCCACAATCGGGACAGGCGGCTGAGTGGATCCTACGAGCAGTACTTC.

This clone was recorded many times. The V call is TRBV3-1 (or the pseudogene TRBV3-2), the J call TRBJ2-1, with 10 bases lining up with TRBD2. CDR3 size: 15 residues. Unmatched junction bases numbered 8, after V lost 6 bases and J lost 6 bases. Germline lookup yields CDR1 LGHDT and CDR2 YNNKEL (reference sequence). CDR3 sequence (DNA): TGTGCCAGCAGTATTATAGCGGGGGGTACCAATGAGCAGTTCTTC. Residues: CASSIIAGGTNEQFF.